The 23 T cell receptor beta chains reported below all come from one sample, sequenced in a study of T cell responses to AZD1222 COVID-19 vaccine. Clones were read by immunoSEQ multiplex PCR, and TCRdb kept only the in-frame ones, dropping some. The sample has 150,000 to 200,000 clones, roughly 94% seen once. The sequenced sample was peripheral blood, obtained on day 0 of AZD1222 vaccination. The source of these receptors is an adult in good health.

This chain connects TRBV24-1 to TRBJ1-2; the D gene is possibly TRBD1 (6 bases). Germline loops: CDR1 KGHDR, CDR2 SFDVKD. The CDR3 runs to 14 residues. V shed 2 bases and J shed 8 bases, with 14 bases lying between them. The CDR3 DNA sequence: TGTGCCACCAGTGATTCCGGGACACCGGGGGGCTACACCTTC. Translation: CATSDSGTPGGYTF.

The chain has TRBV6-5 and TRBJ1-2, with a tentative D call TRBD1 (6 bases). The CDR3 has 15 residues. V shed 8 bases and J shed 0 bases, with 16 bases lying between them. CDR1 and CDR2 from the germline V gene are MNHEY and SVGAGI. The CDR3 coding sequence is TGTGCCAGCCGAACGAAGGGACAAGCTAACTATGGCTACACCTTC. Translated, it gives CASRTKGQANYGYTF.

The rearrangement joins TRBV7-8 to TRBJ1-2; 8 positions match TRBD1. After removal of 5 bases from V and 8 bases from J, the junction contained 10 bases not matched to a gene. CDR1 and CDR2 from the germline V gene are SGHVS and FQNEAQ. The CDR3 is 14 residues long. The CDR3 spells CASSERTGGRGYTF. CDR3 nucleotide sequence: TGTGCCAGCAGCGAGAGAACAGGGGGTCGGGGCTACACCTTC.

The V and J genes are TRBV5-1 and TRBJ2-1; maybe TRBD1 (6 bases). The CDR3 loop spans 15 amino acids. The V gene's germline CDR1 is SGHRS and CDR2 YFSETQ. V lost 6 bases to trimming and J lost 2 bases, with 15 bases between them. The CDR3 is CASTAATGTYNEQFF. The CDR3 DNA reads TGCGCCAGCACCGCGGCAACAGGGACCTACAATGAGCAGTTCTTC.

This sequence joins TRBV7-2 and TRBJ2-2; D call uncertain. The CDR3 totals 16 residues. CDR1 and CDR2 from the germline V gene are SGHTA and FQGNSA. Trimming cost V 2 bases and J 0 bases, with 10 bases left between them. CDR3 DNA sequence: TGTGCCAGCAGCTTAACGGGTTACGCGAACACCGGGGAGCTGTTTTTT. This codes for CASSLTGYANTGELFF.

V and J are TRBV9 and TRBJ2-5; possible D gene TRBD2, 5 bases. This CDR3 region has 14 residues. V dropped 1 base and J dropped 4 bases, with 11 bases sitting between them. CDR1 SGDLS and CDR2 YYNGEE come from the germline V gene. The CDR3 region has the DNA TGTGCCAGCAGCGTAACGAGCGGACCAGAGACCCAGTACTTC. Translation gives CASSVTSGPETQYF.

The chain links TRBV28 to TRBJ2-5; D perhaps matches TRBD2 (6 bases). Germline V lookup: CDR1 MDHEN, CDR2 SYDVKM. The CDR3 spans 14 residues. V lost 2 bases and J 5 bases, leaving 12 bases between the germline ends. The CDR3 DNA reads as TGTGCCAGCAGTTTACCGGGAGTAAGGGAGACCCAGTACTTC. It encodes CASSLPGVRETQYF.

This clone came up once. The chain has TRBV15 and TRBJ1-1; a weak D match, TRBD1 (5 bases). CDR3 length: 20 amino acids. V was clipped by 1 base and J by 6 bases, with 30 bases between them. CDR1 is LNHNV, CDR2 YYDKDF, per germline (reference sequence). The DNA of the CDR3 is TGTGCCACCAGCAGAGGGGTCGCCCGTTGGGCCCAGAGCAGAGGGGCTGAAGCTTTCTTT. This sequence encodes CATSRGVARWAQSRGAEAFF.

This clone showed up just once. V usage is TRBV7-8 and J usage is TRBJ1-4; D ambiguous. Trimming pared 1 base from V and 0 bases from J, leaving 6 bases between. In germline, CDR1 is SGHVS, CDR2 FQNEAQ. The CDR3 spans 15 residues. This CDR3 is CASSLGPATNEKLFF. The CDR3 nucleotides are TGTGCCAGCAGCTTAGGCCCCGCAACTAATGAAAAACTGTTTTTT.

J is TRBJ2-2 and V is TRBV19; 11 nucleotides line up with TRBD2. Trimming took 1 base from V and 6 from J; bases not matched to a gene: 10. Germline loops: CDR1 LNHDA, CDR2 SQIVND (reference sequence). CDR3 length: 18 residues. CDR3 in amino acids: CASSIVTSGRTVAGELFF. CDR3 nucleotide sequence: TGTGCCAGTAGTATAGTAACTAGCGGGAGAACTGTGGCCGGGGAGCTGTTTTTT.

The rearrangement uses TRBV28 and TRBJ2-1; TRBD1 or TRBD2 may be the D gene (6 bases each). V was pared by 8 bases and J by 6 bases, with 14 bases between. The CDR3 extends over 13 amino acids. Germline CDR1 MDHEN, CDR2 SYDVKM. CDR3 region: CASGGTFGNEQFF. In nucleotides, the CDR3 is TGTGCCAGCGGGGGGACATTCGGCAATGAGCAGTTCTTC.

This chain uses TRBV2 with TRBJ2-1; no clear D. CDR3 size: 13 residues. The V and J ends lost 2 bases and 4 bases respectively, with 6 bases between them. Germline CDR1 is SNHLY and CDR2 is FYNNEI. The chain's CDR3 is CASSETPYNEQFF. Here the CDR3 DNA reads TGTGCCAGCAGTGAAACACCGTACAATGAGCAGTTCTTC.

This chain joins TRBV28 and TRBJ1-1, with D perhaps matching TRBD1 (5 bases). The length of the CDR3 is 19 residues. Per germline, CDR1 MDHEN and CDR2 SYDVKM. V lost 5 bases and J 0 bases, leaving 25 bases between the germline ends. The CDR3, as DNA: TGTGCCAGCAGTGTCCGGGGCCGAGGGAATCTATTGATGAACACTGAAGCTTTCTTT. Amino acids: CASSVRGRGNLLMNTEAFF.

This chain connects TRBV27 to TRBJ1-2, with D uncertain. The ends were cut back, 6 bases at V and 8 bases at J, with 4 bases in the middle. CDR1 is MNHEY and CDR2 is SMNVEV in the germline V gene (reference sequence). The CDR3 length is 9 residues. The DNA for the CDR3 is TGTGCCAGCAGGGACGGCTACACCTTC. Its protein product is CASRDGYTF.

The CDR3 is CASSPSGRADTQYF. CDR3 bases: TGCGCCAGCAGTCCTAGCGGGAGAGCAGATACGCAGTATTTT. The rearrangement joins TRBV10-2 to TRBJ2-3; TRBD2 aligns across 10 bases. The CDR3 totals 14 residues. The germline CDR1 and CDR2 sequences are WSHSY and SAAADI. V lost 5 bases to trimming and J lost 4 bases; unmatched junction nucleotides: 3.

This CDR3 is CASSLQIPTDEQYF. In DNA, the CDR3 is TGTGCCAGCAGCTTGCAGATTCCTACGGACGAGCAGTACTTC. The chain couples TRBV5-4 to TRBJ2-7, with D uncertain. V was clipped by 1 base and J by 5 bases, with 13 bases between them. Germline loops: CDR1 SGHNT, CDR2 YYREEE (reference sequence). CDR3 size: 14 residues.

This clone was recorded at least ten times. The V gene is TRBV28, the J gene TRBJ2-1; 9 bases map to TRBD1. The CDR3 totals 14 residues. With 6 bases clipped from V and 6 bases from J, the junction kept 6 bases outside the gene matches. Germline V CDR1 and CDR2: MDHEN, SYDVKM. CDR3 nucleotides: TGTGCCAGCAGCTTTGGGGACAGGGTCAATGAGCAGTTCTTC. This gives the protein CASSFGDRVNEQFF.

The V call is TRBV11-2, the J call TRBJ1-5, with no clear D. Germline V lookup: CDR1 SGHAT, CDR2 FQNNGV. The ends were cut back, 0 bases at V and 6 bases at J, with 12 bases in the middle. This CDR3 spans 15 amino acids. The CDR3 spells CASSLESGSRQPQHF. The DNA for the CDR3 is TGTGCCAGCAGCTTAGAGTCCGGGAGCCGTCAGCCCCAGCATTTT.

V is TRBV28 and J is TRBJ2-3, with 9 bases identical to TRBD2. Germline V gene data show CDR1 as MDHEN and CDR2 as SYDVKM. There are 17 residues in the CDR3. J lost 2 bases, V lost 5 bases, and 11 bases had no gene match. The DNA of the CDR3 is TGTGCCAGCAGTCTGGGACTAGCAGGGGGTATCACAGATACGCAGTATTTT. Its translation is CASSLGLAGGITDTQYF.

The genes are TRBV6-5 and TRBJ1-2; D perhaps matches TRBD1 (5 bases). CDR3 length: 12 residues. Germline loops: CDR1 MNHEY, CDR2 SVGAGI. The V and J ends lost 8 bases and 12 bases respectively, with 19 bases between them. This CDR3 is CASGYAGQRNTF. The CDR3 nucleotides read TGTGCCAGCGGATACGCAGGGCAGAGGAACACCTTC.

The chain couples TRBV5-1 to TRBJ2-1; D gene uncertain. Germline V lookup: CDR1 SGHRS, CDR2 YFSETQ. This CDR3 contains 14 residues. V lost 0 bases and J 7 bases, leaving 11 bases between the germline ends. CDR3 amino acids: CASSLAGTSNEQFF. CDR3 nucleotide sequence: TGCGCCAGCAGCTTGGCGGGTACTTCGAATGAGCAGTTCTTC.

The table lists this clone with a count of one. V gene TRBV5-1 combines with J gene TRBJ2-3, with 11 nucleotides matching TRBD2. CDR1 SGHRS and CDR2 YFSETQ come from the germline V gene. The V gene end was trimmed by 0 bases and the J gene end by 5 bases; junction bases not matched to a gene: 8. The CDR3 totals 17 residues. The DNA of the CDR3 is TGCGCCAGCAGCTTGGAGGACCTAGCGGGAGGAGGAGATACGCAGTATTTT. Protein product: CASSLEDLAGGGDTQYF.

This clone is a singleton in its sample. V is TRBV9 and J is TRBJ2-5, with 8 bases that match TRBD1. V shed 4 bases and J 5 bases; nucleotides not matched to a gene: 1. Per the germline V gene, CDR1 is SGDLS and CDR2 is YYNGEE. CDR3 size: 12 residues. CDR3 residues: CASSPGGETQYF. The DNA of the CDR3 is TGTGCCAGCAGCCCAGGGGGCGAGACCCAGTACTTC.